This record looks at one T cell receptor beta chain sequence and its context. This clonotype was seen repeatedly, ten times or more. Its target antigen remains unknown. The record has no base qualities; no much larger clone is one base away. TCRdb records Illumina NovaSeq 6000 as the sequencer. TCRalpha and TCRbeta cDNA libraries were constructed by 5'RACE with constant-segment primers, with sample barcodes and unique molecular identifiers being introduced. RNA was extracted from every sample with Trizol reagent. The libraries were amplified in two PCR steps, and the second step added a second sample barcode and Illumina TruSeq adapters. The libraries were sequenced on an Illumina NovaSeq using 2 x 150 bp paired-end reads. The paper's processing steps were these. With migec v1.2.7, reads were demultiplexed and then collapsed into UMI-guided consensus sequences. Using mixcr v2.1.11, UMI consensuses were aligned to TRA and TRB V and J templates and then assembled into clonotypes. A clonotype was counted as expanded or contracted only if both edgeR and NoisET called the change significant, with noise models trained on biological replicates. For edgeR calls, a false discovery rate-adjusted p below 0.01 and a log2 fold-change threshold of 1 were applied. As an exploratory analysis of dynamics, max-normalized trajectories of the 1000 most abundant clonotypes were examined with PCA combined with hierarchical clustering. Separately sequenced CD4+ and CD8+ repertoires were used to assign the CD4 or CD8 phenotype of responding clones. The raw public data were reprocessed by TCRdb itself: fastp quality trimming at Q25, MiXCR clonotype calling, in-frame beta chains only. Under each unique CDR3 protein, matching rows form one entry showing the most common genes and DNA. For this entry, the V and J calls and clone size follow TCRdb and not the study's own pipeline. In all, the sample holds 120,000 or so distinct CDR3 sequences, and about 6% of those were seen once. The ten top clones hold approximately 2.3% of the sample.

V lost 5 bases and J lost 7 bases, and the count of bases not matched to a germline gene is 9. The CDR3 holds 15 amino acids from the cysteine to the phenylalanine. Only CDR3 DNA is held: 45 bases, read in frame from base 1. From the germline V gene, CDR1 is MGHRA and CDR2 is YSYEKL. These data originate in a study of T-cell memory formation after mild COVID-19 listed by TCRdb under 2021. Regarding the research as a whole: TCR sequence clusters from the two donors were largely donor specific. In a couple of donors, T-cell clones that expanded and contracted after mild COVID-19 were tracked by sequencing TCRalpha and TCRbeta repertoires over time. The cohort comprised two young, previously healthy adult volunteers, one female and one male.

What the study reported, not specific to this receptor: SARS-CoV-2 specificity of the second-wave clones peaking on day 37 was not confirmed. Clones contracting from day 15 to 85 had balanced CD4/CD8 phenotypes, while a second wave expanding from day 15 to 37 was biased towards CD4+. The study covered only two mild cases, and larger cohorts including severe cases with pre-infection samples were considered necessary. Some responding clones were detected in pre-infection memory, which suggested that pre-existing cross-reactive memory T cells had joined the SARS-CoV-2 response. Contracting CD4+ clones appeared mostly in the CM and EM memory subsets, whereas CD8+ clones were enriched in EMRA.

PBMCs were isolated by Ficoll-Paque density gradient centrifugation. The sample was PBMCs or a T cell subset sorted from them (not recorded which). Here the chain combines TRBV4-1 and TRBJ2-7, and TRBD1 aligns with 12 junction nucleotides. The sequence derives from an adult woman who had mild COVID-19 (a few samples of this study predate the infection). The sample titles of this study are shuffled in the database, so cell type and time point are left out; the donor was told from shared clones. In nucleotides, the sequence is TGCGCCAGCAGCGACCCGGGACAGGGGGCTGGTGAGCAGTACTTC. Its translation is CASSDPGQGAGEQYF.